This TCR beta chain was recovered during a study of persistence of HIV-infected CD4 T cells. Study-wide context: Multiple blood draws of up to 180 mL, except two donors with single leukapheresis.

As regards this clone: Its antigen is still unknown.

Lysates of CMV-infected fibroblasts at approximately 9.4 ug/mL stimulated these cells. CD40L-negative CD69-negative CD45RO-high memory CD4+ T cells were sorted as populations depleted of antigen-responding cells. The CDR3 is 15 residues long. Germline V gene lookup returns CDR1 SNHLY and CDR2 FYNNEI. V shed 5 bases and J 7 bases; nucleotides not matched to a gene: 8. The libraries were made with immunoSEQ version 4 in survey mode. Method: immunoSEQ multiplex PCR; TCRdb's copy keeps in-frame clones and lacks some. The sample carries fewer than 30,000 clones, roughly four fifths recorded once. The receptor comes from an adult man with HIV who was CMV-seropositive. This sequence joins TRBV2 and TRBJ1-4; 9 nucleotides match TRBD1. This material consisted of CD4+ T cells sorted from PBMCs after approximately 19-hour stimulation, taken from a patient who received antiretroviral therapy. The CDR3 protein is CASSSAGTGFEKLFF. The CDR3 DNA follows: TGTGCCAGCAGTTCCGCCGGGACAGGGTTTGAAAAACTGTTTTTT.